This T cell receptor (beta chain) was sequenced in a study of blood T cell repertoires in COVID-19. On the study more broadly: Donors in the United States, Italy and Spain gave samples during acute or convalescent COVID-19. The analysed material was cDNA or gDNA that came from T cells, B-cell-depleted T cells, or PBMCs.

How the authors handled the data: Reference gene primers were amplified, and this amplification served to estimate nucleated cell counts. The table came from immunoSEQ multiplex PCR; TCRdb's copy has only in-frame clones and leaves some out. D and trimming were read from the DNA, whereas the V and J calls and clone size are those reported in that table. The repertoire holds just over 150,000 clones, with 85% as singletons. Germline CDR1 is ENHRY and CDR2 is SYGVKD. V lost 2 bases to trimming and J lost 6 bases; unmatched junction nucleotides: 6. CDR3 length: 15 amino acids. What was sequenced was peripheral blood. The TCR was taken from a human donor with acute or convalescent COVID-19. The donor label of this sample is uncertain. This chain links TRBV10-3 with TRBJ2-5, with 10 bases aligning to TRBD2. The CDR3, as DNA: TGTGCCATCAGTGAGAAGGGACTAGCGATCAAGACCCAGTACTTC. It specifies CAISEKGLAIKTQYF.